This is a list of T cell receptor beta chains from one sample in a study of cytomegalovirus exposure and HLA in healthy donors. Clones were read by immunoSEQ multiplex PCR, and TCRdb kept only the in-frame ones, dropping some. Among about 150,000 clones listed, roughly 80% were seen once. The sample consisted of PBMCs. These receptors were taken from a man between 18 and 35 years old in good health and CMV-seronegative. The conserved cysteine and the conserved F or W are not part of the CDR3 here.

CDR3 protein	V gene
ASGPLAGGIPDTQY	TRBV12-5
ASSGRRESTNEKLF	TRBV6-1
SARESNEQF	TRBV20-1
ASSYQHTGGLSDYT	TRBV6-4
ASSLVSSGTFTDTQY	TRBV5-6
ASSYSPNNRYGYT	TRBV6-6
ASRPNGETQY	TRBV7-2
ASRPDRVNQPQH	TRBV27
ASRPSGAQETQY	TRBV6-6
ASSLAPAASRGYT	TRBV5-6
ASSFTGGGQTDTQY	TRBV7-2
ASTLLEGAGDKF	TRBV19
ASSQDRYYEQY	TRBV4-1
ASSDGQGGISYEQY	TRBV5-1
AISETGDGNQPQH	TRBV10-3
ASSPSSAGVGTDTQY	TRBV27
ASTEVPSYEQY	TRBV28
ASSDSNYGYT	TRBV6-1
ASGRSTDTQY	TRBV7-2
ASSTLDRGLNTEAF	TRBV19
AISESRARDQPQH	TRBV10-3
ASSRNPGQGVSGANVLT	TRBV9
ASSGPGHNTNTEAF	TRBV5-1
ATRRLSNTGELF	TRBV15
ASSQDRIVVGRIYGYT	TRBV4-3
ASSLAQRGNTGELF	TRBV11-3
ASGRRWDTRGTDTQY	TRBV12-5
ASSSTGGAGANVLT	TRBV7-9
ASSIGGASGSLGGELF	TRBV19